This TCR beta chain was retrieved from a study of T-cell memory formation after mild COVID-19 (dated by TCRdb to the early 2020s). Context from the whole study: Most TCR sequence clusters were specific to one of the two donors. Two young, previously healthy adult volunteers, one female and one male, were included in the cohort. In a couple of donors, T-cell clones that expanded and contracted after mild COVID-19 were tracked by sequencing TCRalpha and TCRbeta repertoires over time. Findings and caveats that apply to the study as a whole: Some responding clones were found in pre-infection memory, which suggests that pre-existing cross-reactive memory T cells took part in the SARS-CoV-2 response. SARS-CoV-2 specificity was not confirmed for the second-wave clones peaking on day 37. Contracting CD4+ clones were located mainly in the CM and EM memory subsets, whereas CD8+ clones were found to be enriched in EMRA. The study included only a couple of mild cases, and larger cohorts that include severe cases with pre-infection samples were judged to be necessary. Clones that contracted from day 15 to 85 showed balanced CD4/CD8 phenotypes, whereas a second wave of clones that expanded from day 15 to 37 leaned towards CD4+.

Taken from cysteine to phenylalanine, the CDR3 has 15 residues. Only the CDR3 DNA is retained, 45 bases long and in frame from the first base. Clipping removes 1 base from V and 4 bases from J, with 6 as the unmatched junction base count. Sequencing instrument: Illumina NovaSeq 6000. TCRalpha and TCRbeta cDNA libraries were built by 5'RACE with constant-segment primers, adding sample barcodes and unique molecular identifiers. RNA was extracted from every sample with Trizol reagent. Amplification of the libraries took two PCR steps, and the second step added a second sample barcode plus Illumina TruSeq adapters. Sequencing of the libraries was done on an Illumina NovaSeq, producing 2 x 150 bp paired-end reads. Turning to the authors' computational methods: Demultiplexing of reads and collapsing into UMI-guided consensus sequences were performed with migec v1.2.7. Using mixcr v2.1.11, UMI consensuses were aligned to TRA and TRB V and J templates and then assembled into clonotypes. A clonotype was counted as expanded or contracted only if both edgeR and NoisET called the change significant, with noise models trained on biological replicates. For edgeR calls, the cutoffs were a false discovery rate-adjusted p below 0.01 and a log2 fold-change threshold of 1. As an exploratory analysis of dynamics, max-normalized trajectories of the 1000 most abundant clonotypes were examined by PCA with hierarchical clustering. The CD4 or CD8 phenotype of responding clones was assigned using the separately sequenced CD4+ and CD8+ repertoires. The public reads were reprocessed in TCRdb via fastp at Q25 and MiXCR, keeping in-frame beta chains. Rows with one shared CDR3 protein collapse into an entry with the most common genes and DNA. The V and J calls come from TCRdb's annotation, not from the publication. The sample includes about 300,000 distinct CDR3 sequences, with 15% to 20% observed a single time. 20% to 25% of the sample is taken by the ten largest.

This clonotype was recorded a few times. The antigen it recognizes is unknown. No base quality information exists; no much larger clone differs at one position. Ficoll-Paque density gradient centrifugation was the method used to isolate PBMCs. The TCR originated in a young man who had mild COVID-19 (a few samples of this study predate the infection). The sample titles of this study are shuffled in the database, so cell type and time point are left out; the donor was told from shared clones. The sequencing input was PBMCs or a T cell subset sorted from them (not recorded which). This receptor chain uses TRBV12-3 or TRBV12-4 and TRBJ1-1; 7 nucleotides in the junction match TRBD1. DNA sequence: TGTGCCAGCAGTTTAGACGAGACAGGGATCACTGAAGCTTTCTTT. Its translation is CASSLDETGITEAFF.